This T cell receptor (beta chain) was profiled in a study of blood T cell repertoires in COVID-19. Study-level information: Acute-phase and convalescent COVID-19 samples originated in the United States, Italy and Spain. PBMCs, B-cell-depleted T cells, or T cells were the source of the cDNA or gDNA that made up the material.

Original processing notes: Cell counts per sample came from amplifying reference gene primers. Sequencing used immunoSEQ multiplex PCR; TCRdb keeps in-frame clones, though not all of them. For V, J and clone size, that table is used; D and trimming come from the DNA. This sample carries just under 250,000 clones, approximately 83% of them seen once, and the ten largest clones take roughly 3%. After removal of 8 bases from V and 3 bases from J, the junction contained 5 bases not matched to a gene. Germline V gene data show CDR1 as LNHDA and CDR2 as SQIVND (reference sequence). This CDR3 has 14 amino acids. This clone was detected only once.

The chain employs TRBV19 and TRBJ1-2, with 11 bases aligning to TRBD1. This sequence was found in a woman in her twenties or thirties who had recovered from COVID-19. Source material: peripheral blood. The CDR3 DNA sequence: TGTGCCAGTGGCGGACAGGGGGCCTACTATGGCTACACCTTC. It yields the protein CASGGQGAYYGYTF.